Listed below are T cell receptor beta chains from one sample, sequenced in a study of neurological immune-mediated disorders. Each CDR3 protein gets one entry after TCRdb re-called the 5' RACE reads with MiXCR. This table has about 48,000 distinct CDR3 sequences, under 13% appearing once. Sequencing was carried out using PBMCs. These receptor sequences come from a woman aged 40 to 50 with HTLV-1-associated myelopathy (HAM/TSP). Both conserved end residues are part of each CDR3. The D gene is left open where the match is weak. A clone size is listed for some rows: how often the clone was seen (once, few, many), or a class if it is expanded.

length: 17
V: TRBV4-1
D: -
J: TRBJ2-1
size: many
DNA: TGCGCCAGCAGCCAAGATGACCGGGGGGCGTATTACAATGAGCAGTTCTTC
CDR3: CASSQDDRGAYYNEQFF

length: 15
V: TRBV7-2
D: -
J: TRBJ1-1
size: many
DNA: TGTGCCAGCAGCTTAGCGCTGCAGGGGAACACTGAAGCTTTCTTT
CDR3: CASSLALQGNTEAFF

length: 20
V: TRBV4-1
D: TRBD2
J: TRBJ2-3
size: many
DNA: TGCGCCAGCAGCCGCCCAGGGACTAGCGGGAGTTTCTCTAGCACAGATACGCAGTATTTT
CDR3: CASSRPGTSGSFSSTDTQYF

length: 15
V: TRBV5-1
D: TRBD2
J: TRBJ2-1
size: many
DNA: TGCGCCAGCAGCTCGACTAGCGTCGGATACAATGAGCAGTTCTTC
CDR3: CASSSTSVGYNEQFF

length: 11
V: TRBV10-3
D: -
J: TRBJ2-7
size: many
DNA: TGTGCCATCAGTGAAGGCTACGAGCAGTACTTC
CDR3: CAISEGYEQYF

length: 15
V: TRBV10-3
D: -
J: TRBJ1-6
size: many
DNA: TGTGCCATCAGTGCCTCCGGGACGACAAATTCACCCCTCCACTTT
CDR3: CAISASGTTNSPLHF

length: 15
V: TRBV11-2
D: -
J: TRBJ2-2
size: -
DNA: TGTGCCAGCAACTACCACCGCGGGAACACCGGGGAGCTGTTTTTT
CDR3: CASNYHRGNTGELFF

length: 14
V: TRBV5-6
D: -
J: TRBJ1-5
size: many
DNA: TGTGCCAGCAGGGCGCGAGGTAGCAATCAGCCCCAGCATTTT
CDR3: CASRARGSNQPQHF

length: 11
V: TRBV11-2
D: -
J: TRBJ2-5
size: many
DNA: TGTGCCAGCAGCCCTCAAGAGACCCAGTACTTC
CDR3: CASSPQETQYF

length: 13
V: TRBV7-9
D: -
J: TRBJ1-1
size: few
DNA: TGTGCCAGCAGCCCCGACGGGGTTCCTGAAGCTTTCTTT
CDR3: CASSPDGVPEAFF

length: 16
V: TRBV4-2
D: -
J: TRBJ1-4
size: many
DNA: TGTGCCAGCAGCCCGGACGGTGAAGGGGGAAATGAAAAACTGTTTTTT
CDR3: CASSPDGEGGNEKLFF

length: 14
V: TRBV5-1
D: -
J: TRBJ2-2
size: many
DNA: TGCGCCAGCAGCTTAGAGGCTCACACCGGGGAGCTGTTTTTT
CDR3: CASSLEAHTGELFF

length: 14
V: TRBV10-3
D: -
J: TRBJ1-2
size: many
DNA: TGTGCCATCAGCACCGGGACGGAGGTTTATGGCTACACCTTC
CDR3: CAISTGTEVYGYTF

length: 17
V: TRBV5-1
D: TRBD1
J: TRBJ2-7
size: many
DNA: TGCGCCAGCAGCGTAAGGACCGGGACAGGGGCGGCGTACGAGCAGTACTTC
CDR3: CASSVRTGTGAAYEQYF

length: 16
V: TRBV6-2/TRBV6-3
D: -
J: TRBJ2-2
size: many
DNA: TGTGCCAGCAGTTACGCCCTGTGGGAGAACACCGGGGAGCTGTTTTTT
CDR3: CASSYALWENTGELFF

length: 14
V: TRBV11-3
D: -
J: TRBJ2-2
size: many
DNA: TGTGCCAGCAGCTTAGCAGTAGTAGTCGGGGAGCTGTTTTTT
CDR3: CASSLAVVVGELFF